The rows below give T cell receptor beta chains drawn from one sample of a study of T cells after yellow fever vaccination. TCRdb reanalysed the 5' RACE reads using MiXCR and keeps one entry per CDR3 protein. The profile shows under 300,000 distinct CDR3 sequences, about an eighth of them singletons. This specimen was CD4+ T cells sorted from PBMCs, taken 45 days after the yellow fever booster vaccination. These receptors came from a young man who received the YFV17D yellow fever vaccine. Each CDR3 is given with its conserved first and last residue. D genes are given only for firm matches. The size field is filled for only some rows; it gives once, few, many or a size class.

>TRBJ1-1|12|TRBV11-2|few|.
CARRGVGTEAFF
TGTGCCAGGAGGGGGGTGGGCACTGAAGCTTTCTTT
>TRBJ2-5|14|TRBV6-1|.|.
CASTKGGVEETQYF
TGTGCCAGCACCAAAGGGGGGGTCGAGGAGACCCAGTACTTC
>TRBJ2-5|13|TRBV20-1|.|.
CSAPRGQQETQYF
TGCAGTGCTCCCCGCGGACAGCAAGAGACCCAGTACTTC
>TRBJ1-5|13|TRBV20-1|.|.
CSVPAGSNQPQHF
TGCAGTGTCCCCGCAGGTAGCAATCAGCCCCAGCATTTT
>TRBJ2-1|14|TRBV5-6|few|TRBD2
CASRNPGGRNEQFF
TGTGCCAGCAGAAACCCGGGGGGTCGCAATGAGCAGTTCTTC
>TRBJ2-7|14|TRBV15|many|TRBD1
CATSRDRTSYEQYF
TGTGCCACCAGCAGGGACAGGACCTCCTACGAGCAGTACTTC
>TRBJ2-3|11|TRBV3-1|.|.
CATGNTDTQYF
TGTGCCACTGGGAACACAGATACGCAGTATTTT
>TRBJ2-7|16|TRBV6-2/TRBV6-3|.|TRBD1
CASSSMVRGFSYEQYF
TGTGCCAGCAGTTCCATGGTCAGGGGGTTTTCCTACGAGCAGTACTTC
>TRBJ1-1|14|TRBV29-1|.|TRBD1
CSVAQGARSTEAFF
TGCAGCGTTGCACAGGGGGCGCGGAGCACTGAAGCTTTCTTT
>TRBJ2-5|16|TRBV5-1|.|.
CASSFNRGEIQETQYF
TGCGCCAGCAGCTTTAATAGGGGTGAAATACAAGAGACCCAGTACTTC
>TRBJ2-1|16|TRBV9|.|TRBD2
CASSVSGTSGYNEQFF
TGTGCCAGCAGCGTAAGTGGGACTAGCGGCTACAATGAGCAGTTCTTC
>TRBJ2-3|14|TRBV5-1|.|.
CASRQSRVPDTQYF
TGCGCCAGCAGACAAAGCAGGGTACCAGATACGCAGTATTTT
>TRBJ1-1|15|TRBV12-3/TRBV12-4|few|.
CASRSRGSGGTRPFF
TGTGCCAGCAGGTCGCGAGGCAGCGGGGGGACGCGGCCCTTCTTT
>TRBJ1-2|14|TRBV27|few|.
CASRPLDGNYGYTF
TGTGCCAGCAGGCCGCTGGACGGAAACTATGGCTACACCTTC
>TRBJ1-5|15|TRBV20-1|.|.
CSARATGGADQPQHF
TGCAGTGCTAGAGCAACCGGGGGGGCGGATCAGCCCCAGCATTTT
>TRBJ2-3|14|TRBV5-1|.|.
CASSYYSASDTQYF
TGCGCCAGCAGCTATTACAGTGCATCAGATACGCAGTATTTT
>TRBJ2-3|16|TRBV5-1|.|.
CASSTGQNGGTDTQYF
TGCGCCAGCAGCACCGGACAGAACGGGGGCACAGATACGCAGTATTTT
>TRBJ2-5|13|TRBV12-3/TRBV12-4|.|.
CASSGQTEETQYF
TGTGCCAGCAGTGGACAGACGGAAGAGACCCAGTACTTC
>TRBJ1-4|14|TRBV7-9|many|.
CASSSGYRNEKLFF
TGTGCCAGCAGCTCAGGCTACAGGAATGAAAAACTGTTTTTT
>TRBJ2-1|16|TRBV20-1|few|.
CSAPERRDGKYNEQFF
TGCAGTGCTCCCGAACGCCGGGACGGAAAATACAATGAGCAGTTCTTC
>TRBJ2-3|16|TRBV7-9|many|TRBD2
CASSSLGTSGSDTQYF
TGTGCCAGCAGCTCCCTCGGAACTAGCGGATCAGATACGCAGTATTTT
>TRBJ2-7|15|TRBV7-2|few|TRBD1
CASSLQTGASYEQYF
TGTGCCAGCAGCCTTCAGACAGGGGCATCCTACGAGCAGTACTTC
>TRBJ2-5|15|TRBV20-1|.|TRBD2
CSVTPGTSGSKTQYF
TGCAGTGTAACCCCCGGGACTAGCGGGAGTAAGACCCAGTACTTC